A single T cell receptor beta chain is shown here with its context. The sample belongs to a study of control samples from healthy donors and cancer patients. Method: immunoSEQ multiplex PCR; TCRdb's copy keeps in-frame clones and lacks some. The table shows roughly 150,000 clones, with about 90% occurring only once. The CDR3 has 13 amino acids. After removal of 8 bases from V and 3 bases from J, the junction contained 7 bases not matched to a gene. The sample was blood. This chain joins TRBV12-3 or TRBV12-4 and TRBJ2-7, with 7 bases lining up with TRBD1. The clonotype comes from a woman in her twenties or thirties in good health. The CDR3: CASVQGDHYEQYF. In nucleotides, the CDR3 is TGTGCCAGCGTCCAGGGGGACCACTACGAGCAGTACTTC.